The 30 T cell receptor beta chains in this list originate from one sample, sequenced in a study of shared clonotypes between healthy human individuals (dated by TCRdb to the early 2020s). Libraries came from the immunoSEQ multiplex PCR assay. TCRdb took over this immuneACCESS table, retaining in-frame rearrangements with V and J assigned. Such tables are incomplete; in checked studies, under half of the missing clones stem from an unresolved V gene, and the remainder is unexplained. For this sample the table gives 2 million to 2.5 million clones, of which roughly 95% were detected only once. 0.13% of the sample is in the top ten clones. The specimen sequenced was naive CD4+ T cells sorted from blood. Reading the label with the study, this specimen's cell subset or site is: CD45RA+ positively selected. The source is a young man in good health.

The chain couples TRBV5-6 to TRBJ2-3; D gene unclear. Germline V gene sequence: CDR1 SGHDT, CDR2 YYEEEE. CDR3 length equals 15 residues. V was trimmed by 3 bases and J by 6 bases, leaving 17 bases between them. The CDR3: CASSSGASPWDTQYF. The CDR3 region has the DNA TGTGCCAGCAGCTCTGGTGCCAGCCCTTGGGATACGCAGTATTTT.

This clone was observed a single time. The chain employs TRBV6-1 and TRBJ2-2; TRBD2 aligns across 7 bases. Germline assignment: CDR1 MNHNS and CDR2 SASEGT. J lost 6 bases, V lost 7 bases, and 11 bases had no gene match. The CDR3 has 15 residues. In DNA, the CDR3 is TGTGCCAGCATAAGAGGCGGGGGTAGCCCCGGGGAGCTGTTTTTT. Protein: CASIRGGGSPGELFF.

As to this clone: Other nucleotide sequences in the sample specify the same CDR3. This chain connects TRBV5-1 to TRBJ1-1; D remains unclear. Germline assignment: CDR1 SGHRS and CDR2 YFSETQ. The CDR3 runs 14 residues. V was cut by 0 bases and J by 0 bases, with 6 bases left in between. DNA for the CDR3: TGCGCCAGCAGCTTGGCTGAGTTGAACACTGAAGCTTTCTTT. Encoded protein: CASSLAELNTEAFF.

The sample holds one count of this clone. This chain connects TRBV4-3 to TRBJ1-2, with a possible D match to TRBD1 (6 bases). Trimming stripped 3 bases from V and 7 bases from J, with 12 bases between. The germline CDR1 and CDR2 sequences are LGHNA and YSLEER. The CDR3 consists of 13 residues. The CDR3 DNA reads TGCGCCAGCAGCCACCGGGACACCCCTGGCTACACCTTC. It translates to CASSHRDTPGYTF.

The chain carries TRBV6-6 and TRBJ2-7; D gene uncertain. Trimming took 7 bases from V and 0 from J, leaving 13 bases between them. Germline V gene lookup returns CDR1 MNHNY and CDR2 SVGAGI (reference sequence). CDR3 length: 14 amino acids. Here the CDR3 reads CASKYGSFSYEQYF. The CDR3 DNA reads TGTGCCAGCAAGTACGGATCCTTCTCCTACGAGCAGTACTTC.

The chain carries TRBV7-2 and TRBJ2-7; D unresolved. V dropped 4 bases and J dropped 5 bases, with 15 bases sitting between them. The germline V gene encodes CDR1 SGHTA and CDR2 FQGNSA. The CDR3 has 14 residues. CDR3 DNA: TGTGCCAGCAGCTCACTTATATCCGGCCACGAGCAGTACTTC. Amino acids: CASSSLISGHEQYF.

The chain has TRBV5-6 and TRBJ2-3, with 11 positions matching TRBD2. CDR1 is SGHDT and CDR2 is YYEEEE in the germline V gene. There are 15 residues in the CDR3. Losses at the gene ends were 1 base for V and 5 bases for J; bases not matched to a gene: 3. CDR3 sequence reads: CASSLLAGGRDTQYF. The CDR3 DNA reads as TGTGCCAGCAGCTTGTTAGCGGGGGGGCGAGATACGCAGTATTTT.

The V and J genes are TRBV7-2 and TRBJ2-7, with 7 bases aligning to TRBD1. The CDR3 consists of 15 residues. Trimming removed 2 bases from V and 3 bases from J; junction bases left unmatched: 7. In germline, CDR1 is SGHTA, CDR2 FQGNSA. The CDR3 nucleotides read TGTGCCAGCAGCTTAACGACAGGGAACTACTACGAGCAGTACTTC. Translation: CASSLTTGNYYEQYF.

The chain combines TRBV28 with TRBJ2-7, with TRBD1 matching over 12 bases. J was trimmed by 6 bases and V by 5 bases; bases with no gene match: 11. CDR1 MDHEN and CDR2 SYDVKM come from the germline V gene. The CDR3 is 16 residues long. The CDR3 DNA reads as TGTGCCAGCAGTCGACCGGGACAGGGGGCCAGTGTCGAGCAGTACTTC. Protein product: CASSRPGQGASVEQYF.

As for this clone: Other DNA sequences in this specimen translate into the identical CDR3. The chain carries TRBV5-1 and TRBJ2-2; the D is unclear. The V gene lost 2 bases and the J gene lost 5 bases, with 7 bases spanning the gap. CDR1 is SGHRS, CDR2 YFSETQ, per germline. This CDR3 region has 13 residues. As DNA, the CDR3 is TGCGCCAGCAGCTTAGAAGGGACCGGGGAGCTGTTTTTT. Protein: CASSLEGTGELFF.

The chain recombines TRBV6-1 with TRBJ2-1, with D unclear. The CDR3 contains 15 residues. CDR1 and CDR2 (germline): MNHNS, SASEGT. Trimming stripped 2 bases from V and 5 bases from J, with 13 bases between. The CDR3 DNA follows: TGTGCCAGCAGTGAAAGGCGACTCACGGACAATGAGCAGTTCTTC. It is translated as CASSERRLTDNEQFF.

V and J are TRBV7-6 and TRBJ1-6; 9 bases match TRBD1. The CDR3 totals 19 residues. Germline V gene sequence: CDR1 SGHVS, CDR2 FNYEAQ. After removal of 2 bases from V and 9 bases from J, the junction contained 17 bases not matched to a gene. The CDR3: CASSLTIGGQGAVGSPLHF. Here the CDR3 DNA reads TGTGCCAGCAGCTTAACAATCGGGGGACAGGGAGCCGTCGGTTCACCCCTCCACTTT.

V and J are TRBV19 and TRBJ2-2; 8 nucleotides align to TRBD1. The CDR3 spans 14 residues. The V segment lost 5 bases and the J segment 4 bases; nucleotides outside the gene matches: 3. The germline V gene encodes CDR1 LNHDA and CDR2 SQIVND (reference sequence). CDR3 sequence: CASSSDRGTGELFF. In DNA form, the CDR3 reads TGTGCCAGTAGTTCCGACAGGGGCACCGGGGAGCTGTTTTTT.

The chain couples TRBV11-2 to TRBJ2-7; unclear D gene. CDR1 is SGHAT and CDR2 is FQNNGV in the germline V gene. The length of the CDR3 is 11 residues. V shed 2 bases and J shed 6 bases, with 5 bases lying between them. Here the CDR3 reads CASSLNAEQYF. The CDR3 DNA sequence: TGTGCCAGCAGCTTAAATGCCGAGCAGTACTTC. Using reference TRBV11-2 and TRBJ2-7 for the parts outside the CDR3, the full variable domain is EAGVAQSPRYKIIEKRQSVAFWCNPISGHATLYWYQQILGQGPKLLIQFQNNGVVDDSQLPKDRFSAERLKGVDSTLKIQPAKLEDSAVYLCASSLNAEQYFGPGTRLTVT.

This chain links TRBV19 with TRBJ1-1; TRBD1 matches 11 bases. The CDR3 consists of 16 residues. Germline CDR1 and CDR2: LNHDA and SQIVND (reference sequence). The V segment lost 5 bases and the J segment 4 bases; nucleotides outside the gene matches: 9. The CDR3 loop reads CASSQIRGQGVTEAFF. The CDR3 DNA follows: TGTGCCAGTAGTCAAATACGGGGACAGGGGGTCACTGAAGCTTTCTTT.

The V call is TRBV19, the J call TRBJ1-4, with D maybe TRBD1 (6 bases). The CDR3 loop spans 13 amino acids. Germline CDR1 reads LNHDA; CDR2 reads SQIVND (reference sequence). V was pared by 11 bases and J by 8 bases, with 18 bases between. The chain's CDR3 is CASRRGQGEKLFF. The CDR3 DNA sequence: TGTGCCTCCCGGCGGGGGCAAGGCGAAAAACTGTTTTTT.

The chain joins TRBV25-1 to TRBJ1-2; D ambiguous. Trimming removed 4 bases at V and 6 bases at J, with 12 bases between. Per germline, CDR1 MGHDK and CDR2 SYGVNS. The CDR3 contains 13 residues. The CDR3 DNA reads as TGTGCCAGCAGTGTCAGGACCGGGAATGGCTACACCTTC. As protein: CASSVRTGNGYTF.

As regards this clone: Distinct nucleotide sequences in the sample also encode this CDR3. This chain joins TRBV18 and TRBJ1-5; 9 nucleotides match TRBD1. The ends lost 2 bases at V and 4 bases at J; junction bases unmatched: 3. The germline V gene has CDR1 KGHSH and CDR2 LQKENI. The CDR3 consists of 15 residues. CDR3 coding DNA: TGTGCCAGCTCACCAGACAGGGGGGTGAATCAGCCCCAGCATTTT. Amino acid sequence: CASSPDRGVNQPQHF.

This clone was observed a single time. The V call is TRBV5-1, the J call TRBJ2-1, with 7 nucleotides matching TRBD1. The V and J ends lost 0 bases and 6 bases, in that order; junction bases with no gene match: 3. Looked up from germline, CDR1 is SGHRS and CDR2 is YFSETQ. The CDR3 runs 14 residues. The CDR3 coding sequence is TGCGCCAGCAGCTTGGGGGACAGCGCCAATGAGCAGTTCTTC. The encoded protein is CASSLGDSANEQFF.

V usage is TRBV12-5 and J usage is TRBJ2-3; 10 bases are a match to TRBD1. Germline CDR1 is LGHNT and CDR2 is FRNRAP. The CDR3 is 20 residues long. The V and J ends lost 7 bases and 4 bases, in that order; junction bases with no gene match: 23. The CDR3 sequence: CASVRFGKAEGQGSSDTQYF. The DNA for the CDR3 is TGTGCTAGTGTCCGGTTTGGTAAAGCGGAGGGACAGGGGAGTTCAGATACGCAGTATTTT.

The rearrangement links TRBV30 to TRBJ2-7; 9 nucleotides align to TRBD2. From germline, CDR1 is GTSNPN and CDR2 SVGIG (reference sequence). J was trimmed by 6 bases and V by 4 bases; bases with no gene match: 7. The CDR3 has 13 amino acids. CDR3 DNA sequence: TGTGCCTGGAACACGGCGGGGGGGCCCGAGCAGTACTTC. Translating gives CAWNTAGGPEQYF.

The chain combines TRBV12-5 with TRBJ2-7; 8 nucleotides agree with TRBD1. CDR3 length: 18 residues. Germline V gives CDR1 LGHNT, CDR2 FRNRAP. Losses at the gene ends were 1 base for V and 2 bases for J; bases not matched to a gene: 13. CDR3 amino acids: CASGLAGFAGTGAYEQYF. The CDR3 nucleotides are TGTGCTAGTGGTTTGGCGGGATTCGCCGGGACAGGCGCCTACGAGCAGTACTTC.

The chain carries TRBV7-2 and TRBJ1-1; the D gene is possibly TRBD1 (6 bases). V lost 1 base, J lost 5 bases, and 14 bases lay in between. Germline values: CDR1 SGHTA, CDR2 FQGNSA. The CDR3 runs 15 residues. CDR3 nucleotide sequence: TGTGCCAGCAGCTTAGTACAGGGAATTGGGACTGAAGCTTTCTTT. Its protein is CASSLVQGIGTEAFF.

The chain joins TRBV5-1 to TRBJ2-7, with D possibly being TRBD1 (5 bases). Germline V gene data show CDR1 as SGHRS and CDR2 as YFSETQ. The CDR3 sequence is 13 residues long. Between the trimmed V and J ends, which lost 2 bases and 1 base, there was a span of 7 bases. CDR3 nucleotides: TGCGCCAGCAGCTTACAGGAATCCTACGAGCAGTACTTC. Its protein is CASSLQESYEQYF.

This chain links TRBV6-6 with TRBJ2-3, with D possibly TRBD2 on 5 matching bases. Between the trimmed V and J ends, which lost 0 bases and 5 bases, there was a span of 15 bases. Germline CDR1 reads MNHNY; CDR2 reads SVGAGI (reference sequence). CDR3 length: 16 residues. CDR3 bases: TGTGCCAGCAGTTACTCGAAAGGGAGCATTGGAGATACGCAGTATTTT. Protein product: CASSYSKGSIGDTQYF.

For the CDR3, the DNA is TGTGCCATCAGCGACAGGGATTCACCCCTCCACTTT. The encoded protein is CAISDRDSPLHF. J is TRBJ1-6 and V is TRBV10-3, with 7 bases aligning to TRBD1. The CDR3 runs to 12 residues. V was clipped by 6 bases and J by 8 bases; unmatched bases: 1. The germline V gene encodes CDR1 ENHRY and CDR2 SYGVKD.

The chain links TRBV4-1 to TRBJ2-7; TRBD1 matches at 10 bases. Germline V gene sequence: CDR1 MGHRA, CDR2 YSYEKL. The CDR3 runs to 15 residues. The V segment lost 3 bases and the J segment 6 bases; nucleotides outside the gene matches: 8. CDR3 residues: CASSQWDRGGSEQYF. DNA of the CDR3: TGCGCCAGCAGCCAGTGGGACAGGGGTGGGAGCGAGCAGTACTTC.

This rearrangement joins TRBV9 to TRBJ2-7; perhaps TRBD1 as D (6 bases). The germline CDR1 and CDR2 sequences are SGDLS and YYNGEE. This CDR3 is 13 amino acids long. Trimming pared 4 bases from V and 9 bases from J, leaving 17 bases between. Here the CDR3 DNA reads TGTGCCAGCAGCCCACAGGGTGGACATCTGCAGTACTTC. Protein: CASSPQGGHLQYF. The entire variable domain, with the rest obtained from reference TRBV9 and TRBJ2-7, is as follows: DSGVTQTPKHLITATGQRVTLRCSPRSGDLSVYWYQQSLDQGLQFLIQYYNGEERAKGNILERFSAQQFPDLHSELNLSSLELGDSALYFCASSPQGGHLQYFGPGTRLTVT.

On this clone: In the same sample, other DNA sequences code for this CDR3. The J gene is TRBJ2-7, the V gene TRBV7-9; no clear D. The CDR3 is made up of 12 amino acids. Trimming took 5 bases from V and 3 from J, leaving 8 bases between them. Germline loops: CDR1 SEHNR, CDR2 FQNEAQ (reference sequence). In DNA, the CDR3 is TGTGCCAGCAGCCGGAGCGTCTACGAGCAGTACTTC. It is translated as CASSRSVYEQYF.

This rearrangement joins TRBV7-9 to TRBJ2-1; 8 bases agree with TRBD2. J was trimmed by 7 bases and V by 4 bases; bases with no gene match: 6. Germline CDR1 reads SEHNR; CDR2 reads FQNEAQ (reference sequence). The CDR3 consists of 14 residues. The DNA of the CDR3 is TGTGCCAGCAGCTCCCCGGGACTAGGTAATGAGCAGTTCTTC. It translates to CASSSPGLGNEQFF.